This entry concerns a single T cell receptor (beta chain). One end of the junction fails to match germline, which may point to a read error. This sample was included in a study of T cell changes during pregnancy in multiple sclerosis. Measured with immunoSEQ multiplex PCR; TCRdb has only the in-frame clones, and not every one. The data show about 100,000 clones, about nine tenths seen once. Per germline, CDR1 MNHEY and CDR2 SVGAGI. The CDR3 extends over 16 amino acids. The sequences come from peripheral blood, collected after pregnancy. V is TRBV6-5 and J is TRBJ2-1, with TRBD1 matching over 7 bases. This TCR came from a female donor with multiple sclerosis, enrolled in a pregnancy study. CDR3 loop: CASGYRDSWISNEQFF. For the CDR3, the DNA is TGTGCCAGCGGTTACCGGGACAGCTGGATTTCCAATGAGCAGTTCTTC.